The clone carrying this T cell receptor beta chain was counted only a few times. As yet, its antigen is unknown. This entry is derived from a study of CD8+CD57+ T cells in acquired aplastic anemia. At the level of the study: Sorted CD4+ and CD8+ cell DNA averaged about 3.5 ug. Findings of the study overall: Patients versus controls showed no significant CD8+ Simpson's diversity difference.

Germline CDR1 reads SNHLY; CDR2 reads FYNNEI. CDR3 size: 16 residues. With 0 bases removed from V and 0 bases from J, the gap between germline ends came to 6 bases. It was genomic DNA that served as the template for profiling TCR beta VDJ and CDR3. TCRdb reanalysed the reads using MiXCR and keeps one entry per CDR3 protein. The table has roughly 300,000 distinct CDR3 sequences, 45% to 65% seen once; the top ten hold less than 10%. The sequencing input was sorted CD4+, CD8+, or CD8+CD57+ T cells (not recorded which) from PBMCs. The genes are TRBV2 and TRBJ1-6, with D unresolved. The sequence derives from a human donor with severe aplastic anemia or a healthy control (not recorded which). Here the CDR3 DNA reads TGTGCCAGCAGTGAAGCTGAGATCTCCTATAATTCACCCCTCCACTTT. This translates into CASSEAEISYNSPLHF.